A single sample is the source of the 23 T cell receptor beta chains below, sequenced in a study of control samples from healthy donors and cancer patients. Libraries were prepared by immunoSEQ multiplex PCR; TCRdb keeps only in-frame clonotypes and omits some of them. The data hold fewer than 200,000 clones, with around 90% observed a single time. Source material: blood. Every receptor here comes from a woman aged 30 to 39 in good health.

The chain couples TRBV3-1 (or the pseudogene TRBV3-2) to TRBJ2-1; D might be TRBD1 or TRBD2, each matching 5 bases. The CDR3 extends over 15 amino acids. Germline V CDR1 and CDR2: LGHDT, YNNKEL (reference sequence). V lost 4 bases and J 8 bases, leaving 18 bases between the germline ends. The CDR3 sequence is CASSPPGPRGDEQFF. The CDR3 DNA reads as TGTGCCAGCAGCCCTCCGGGACCCCGTGGCGATGAGCAGTTCTTC.

The V gene is TRBV12-2, the J gene TRBJ1-2; the D call TRBD1 from the table was never checked on the DNA. TRBV12-2 is a listed pseudogene. The length of the CDR3 is 15 residues. CDR3 DNA: TGTGCAAAACATTCGTTCCGGACAGCTAACTATGGCTACACCTTC. It specifies CAKHSFRTANYGYTF.

The chain combines TRBV9 with TRBJ2-3; D tentatively reads TRBD1 or TRBD2 (5 bases each). Per the germline V gene, CDR1 is SGDLS and CDR2 is YYNGEE. The CDR3 extends over 17 amino acids. With 4 bases removed from V and 2 bases from J, the gap between germline ends came to 20 bases. CDR3 protein: CASSPRPRGAFTDTQYF. In DNA, the CDR3 is TGTGCCAGCAGCCCGAGGCCCCGAGGGGCCTTCACAGATACGCAGTATTTT.

The chain is built from TRBV5-6 and TRBJ1-2; tentative D call: TRBD1 (5 bases). The CDR3 length is 14 residues. Trimming removed 1 base from V and 2 bases from J, with 9 bases in between. CDR1 is SGHDT and CDR2 is YYEEEE in the germline V gene. The CDR3, as DNA: TGTGCCAGCAGCTTGTCAGGGCTAAACTATGGCTACACCTTC. It encodes CASSLSGLNYGYTF.

The CDR3 sequence: CASSLDRVGNQPQHF. CDR3 DNA: TGTGCCAGCAGCTTGGACAGGGTTGGTAATCAGCCCCAGCATTTT. The chain combines TRBV7-2 with TRBJ1-5; 8 nucleotides line up with TRBD1. Unmatched junction bases numbered 5, after V lost 3 bases and J lost 4 bases. This CDR3 comprises 15 residues. Germline values: CDR1 SGHTA, CDR2 FQGNSA.

The chain is built from TRBV28 and TRBJ2-5; maybe TRBD2 (6 bases). In germline, CDR1 is MDHEN, CDR2 SYDVKM. The ends were cut back, 5 bases at V and 5 bases at J, with 21 bases in the middle. The CDR3 is 16 residues long. The CDR3 coding sequence is TGTGCCAGCAGTCCACAACTGGTTCGGGGGAGGGAGACCCAGTACTTC. Amino acid sequence: CASSPQLVRGRETQYF.

The chain carries TRBV30 and TRBJ1-5; tentative D call: TRBD1 (6 bases). There are 13 residues in the CDR3. Per the germline V gene, CDR1 is GTSNPN and CDR2 is SVGIG (reference sequence). Between the trimmed V and J ends, which lost 1 base and 5 bases, there was a span of 9 bases. This CDR3 is CAWSAQGYQPQHF. The CDR3 bases are TGTGCCTGGAGTGCACAGGGTTATCAGCCCCAGCATTTT. Together with reference TRBV30 and TRBJ1-5, the CDR3 gives the full variable domain: SQTIHQWPATLVQPVGSPLSLECTVEGTSNPNLYWYRQAAGRGLQLLFYSVGIGQISSEVPQNLSASRPQDRQFILSSKKLLLSDSGFYLCAWSAQGYQPQHFGDGTRLSIL.

CDR3 DNA: TGCGCCAGCAGCAAGGACATCATTTCACCCCTCCACTTT. Translating gives CASSKDIISPLHF. The chain links TRBV5-1 to TRBJ1-6; D is perhaps TRBD1 (5 bases). The germline V gene has CDR1 SGHRS and CDR2 YFSETQ. This CDR3 comprises 13 residues. V was clipped by 4 bases and J by 9 bases, with 11 bases between them.

V and J are TRBV19 and TRBJ2-6; D is perhaps TRBD1 (5 bases). Germline CDR1 LNHDA, CDR2 SQIVND (reference sequence). V was clipped by 4 bases and J by 4 bases, with 14 bases between them. The CDR3 contains 16 residues. Written as DNA, the CDR3 is TGTGCCAGTAGTACTTTTCAGGGTGCGGGGGCCAACGTCCTGACTTTC. It translates to CASSTFQGAGANVLTF.

The gene calls are TRBV9 and TRBJ2-1, with TRBD2 matching over 12 bases. The ends lost 4 bases at V and 4 bases at J; junction bases unmatched: 3. This CDR3 comprises 15 residues. From germline, CDR1 is SGDLS and CDR2 YYNGEE. CDR3 protein: CASSTSGRSYNEQFF. CDR3 DNA sequence: TGTGCCAGCAGCACTAGCGGGAGGTCTTACAATGAGCAGTTCTTC.

This clone was counted once. V usage is TRBV7-9 and J usage is TRBJ1-4; D may be TRBD1 (6 bases). Trimming pared 1 base from V and 5 bases from J, leaving 11 bases between. The CDR3 runs to 15 residues. Germline V gene data show CDR1 as SEHNR and CDR2 as FQNEAQ (reference sequence). CDR3 protein: CASSLDFGGNEKLFF. In DNA, the CDR3 is TGTGCCAGCAGCTTAGATTTTGGGGGCAATGAAAAACTGTTTTTT.

The chain employs TRBV29-1 and TRBJ1-3, with 7 bases identical to TRBD1. The CDR3 loop spans 15 amino acids. CDR1 and CDR2 from the germline V gene are SQVTM and ANQGSEA. After removal of 1 base from V and 2 bases from J, the junction contained 5 bases not matched to a gene. CDR3 in amino acids: CSVEVGQGAGNTIYF. CDR3 nucleotides: TGCAGCGTTGAAGTGGGGCAGGGGGCTGGAAACACCATATATTTT.

The chain carries TRBV19 and TRBJ1-2; perhaps TRBD1 as D (6 bases). The CDR3 consists of 16 residues. Germline CDR1 is LNHDA and CDR2 is SQIVND (reference sequence). Trimming cost V 3 bases and J 2 bases, with 16 bases left between them. The CDR3 DNA is TGTGCCAGTAGTATTATCGCCGGGGGCACCAACTATGGCTACACCTTC. Protein: CASSIIAGGTNYGYTF.

This chain joins TRBV4-1 and TRBJ2-7; possibly TRBD1 for D (5 bases). V lost 1 base, J lost 2 bases, and 15 bases lay in between. Per the germline V gene, CDR1 is MGHRA and CDR2 is YSYEKL. This CDR3 region has 16 residues. CDR3: CASSQAPDNPTYEQYF. The CDR3 DNA follows: TGCGCCAGCAGCCAAGCCCCGGACAACCCGACCTACGAGCAGTACTTC.

The chain joins TRBV30 to TRBJ2-3, with TRBD2 identical over 10 bases. Germline V gives CDR1 GTSNPN, CDR2 SVGIG (reference sequence). V shed 2 bases and J 3 bases; nucleotides not matched to a gene: 8. The CDR3 contains 16 residues. In DNA, the CDR3 is TGTGCCTGGAGTCCCCCCCCTAGCGGGAGAACAGATACGCAGTATTTT. It codes for CAWSPPPSGRTDTQYF.

This chain links TRBV27 with TRBJ2-5; D not certain. The germline V gene encodes CDR1 MNHEY and CDR2 SMNVEV (reference sequence). CDR3 length: 12 residues. V lost 3 bases, J lost 4 bases, and 6 bases lay in between. Here the CDR3 DNA reads TGTGCCAGCAGTTTCCCTGGAGAGACCCAGTACTTC. Protein: CASSFPGETQYF.

This clone was observed a handful of times. This chain uses TRBV27 with TRBJ2-1, with D possibly called TRBD1 or TRBD2 (5 bases each). V was pared by 2 bases and J by 4 bases, with 9 bases between. The CDR3 length is 14 residues. Germline V lookup: CDR1 MNHEY, CDR2 SMNVEV (reference sequence). CDR3 in amino acids: CASSLGTLYNEQFF. The CDR3 coding sequence is TGTGCCAGCAGTTTAGGGACCCTATACAATGAGCAGTTCTTC.

This clone was seen more than once but under ten times. The chain employs TRBV5-8 and TRBJ2-5; 9 nucleotides line up with TRBD2. J lost 3 bases, V lost 4 bases, and 10 bases had no gene match. The CDR3 loop spans 16 amino acids. Germline CDR1 and CDR2: SGHTS and YDEGEE. The CDR3 coding sequence is TGTGCCAGCAGCCCAAACCCGACTAGCGGAAAAGAGACCCAGTACTTC. Protein product: CASSPNPTSGKETQYF.

CDR3 region: CASSSFPSRDGVTDTQYF. CDR3 bases: TGTGCCAGCAGCTCCTTTCCCTCCCGGGACGGAGTCACAGATACGCAGTATTTT. This chain links TRBV7-9 with TRBJ2-3, with D possibly being TRBD1 or TRBD2 (5 bases each). The CDR3 is made up of 18 amino acids. The germline gives CDR1 SEHNR, CDR2 FQNEAQ (reference sequence). V was clipped by 4 bases and J by 2 bases, with 22 bases between them. Complete variable domain (other parts from reference TRBV7-9 and TRBJ2-3): DTGVSQNPRHKITKRGQNVTFRCDPISEHNRLYWYRQTLGQGPEFLTYFQNEAQLEKSRLLSDRFSAERPKGSFSTLEIQRTEQGDSAMYLCASSSFPSRDGVTDTQYFGPGTRLTVL.

The V gene is TRBV5-1, the J gene TRBJ2-3; the match to TRBD2 covers 7 bases. The CDR3 consists of 17 residues. Germline V gene data show CDR1 as SGHRS and CDR2 as YFSETQ. Trimming at V came to 0 bases and at J to 0 bases, leaving 7 bases not matched to a gene. The CDR3 here is CASSLASGGTSTDTQYF. The CDR3 coding sequence is TGCGCCAGCAGCTTGGCGTCGGGGGGAACTAGCACAGATACGCAGTATTTT.

This chain links TRBV18 with TRBJ1-1; TRBD1 agrees at 7 bases. The CDR3 has 16 residues. Germline V lookup: CDR1 KGHSH, CDR2 LQKENI. V dropped 2 bases and J dropped 1; count of bases not matched to a gene: 7. The CDR3, as DNA: TGTGCCAGCTCACCAGGAGAGGGGGCGCGGAACACTGAAGCTTTCTTT. It translates to CASSPGEGARNTEAFF.

The V call is TRBV12-3 or TRBV12-4, the J call TRBJ1-5, with a tentative D call TRBD1 (5 bases). CDR3 length: 12 amino acids. V was trimmed by 6 bases and J by 5 bases, leaving 8 bases between them. The CDR3 nucleotides are TGTGCCAGCAGACGGGGCGATCAGCCCCAGCATTTT. Amino acid sequence: CASRRGDQPQHF.

This rearrangement joins TRBV3-1 (or the pseudogene TRBV3-2) to TRBJ1-6; D unresolved. The CDR3 extends over 14 amino acids. V was shortened by 4 bases and J by 9 bases, with 13 bases between the two germline ends. Looked up from germline, CDR1 is LGHDT and CDR2 is YNNKEL (reference sequence). Here the CDR3 reads CASSLGRRGSPLHF. CDR3 DNA sequence: TGTGCCAGCAGCCTTGGTAGGCGCGGTTCACCCCTCCACTTT.